Listed below are T cell receptor beta chains from one sample, sequenced in a study of blood T cell repertoires in COVID-19. Produced via immunoSEQ multiplex PCR; TCRdb's table is partial and in-frame only. The sample carries approximately 200,000 clones, 90% recorded once. Sequenced sample: peripheral blood. The receptors were gathered from a man in his thirties or forties with COVID-19, enrolled during active disease. Both conserved end residues are part of each CDR3. Each record gives: V gene, J gene, clone size, D gene, CDR3 protein, CDR3 DNA. The D gene is left open where the match is weak. Only some rows state a clone size, as once, few, many or a class for expanded clones.

V: TRBV27
J: TRBJ2-7
size: NA
D: TRBD2
CDR3: CASSSRTRVPYEQYF
DNA: TGTGCCAGCAGCTCCAGGACTAGAGTCCCCTACGAGCAGTACTTC

V: TRBV5-5
J: TRBJ1-3
size: NA
D: NA
CDR3: CASSFGGQSGNTIYF
DNA: TGTGCCAGCTCCTTTGGGGGACAATCAGGAAACACCATATATTTT

V: TRBV7-2
J: TRBJ2-1
size: NA
D: TRBD2
CDR3: CASSLDSGRALNEQFF
DNA: TGTGCCAGCAGCTTAGATAGCGGGAGGGCCTTAAATGAGCAGTTCTTC

V: TRBV7-9
J: TRBJ2-3
size: NA
D: TRBD2
CDR3: CASSSPLAGGWADTQYF
DNA: TGTGCCAGCAGCTCCCCTTTAGCGGGAGGGTGGGCAGATACGCAGTATTTT

V: TRBV27
J: TRBJ2-7
size: NA
D: TRBD1
CDR3: CASSRQGAYEQYF
DNA: TGTGCCAGCAGTCGACAGGGGGCCTACGAGCAGTACTTC

V: TRBV5-4
J: TRBJ1-6
size: NA
D: TRBD1
CDR3: CASSLTGDNSPLHF
DNA: TGTGCCAGCAGCCTGACAGGGGATAATTCACCCCTCCACTTT

V: TRBV9
J: TRBJ2-2
size: NA
D: NA
CDR3: CASSAGGIATGELFF
DNA: TGTGCCAGCAGCGCCGGAGGGATTGCCACCGGGGAGCTGTTTTTT

V: TRBV3-1/TRBV3-2
J: TRBJ2-3
size: once
D: TRBD2
CDR3: CASSQGLAEITDTQYF
DNA: TGTGCCAGCAGCCAAGGGCTAGCGGAAATCACAGATACGCAGTATTTT

V: TRBV6-5
J: TRBJ2-1
size: once
D: NA
CDR3: CATRREGGSYNEQFF
DNA: TGTGCCACCAGGAGGGAGGGGGGCTCCTACAATGAGCAGTTCTTC

V: TRBV11-2
J: TRBJ2-2
size: NA
D: NA
CDR3: CASSLEVARRANTGELFF
DNA: TGTGCCAGCAGCTTAGAGGTAGCGAGACGCGCGAACACCGGGGAGCTGTTTTTT

V: TRBV28
J: TRBJ1-1
size: once
D: NA
CDR3: CASSSPVGRNTEAFF
DNA: TGTGCCAGCAGTTCCCCAGTCGGGAGGAACACTGAAGCTTTCTTT

V: TRBV5-1
J: TRBJ1-3
size: NA
D: NA
CDR3: CASSQDSYSGNTIYF
DNA: TGCGCCAGCAGTCAGGACAGTTACTCTGGAAACACCATATATTTT

V: TRBV30
J: TRBJ1-2
size: NA
D: NA
CDR3: CAWSATGFWYGYTF
DNA: TGTGCCTGGAGTGCTACAGGGTTCTGGTATGGCTACACCTTC

V: TRBV27
J: TRBJ2-7
size: NA
D: NA
CDR3: CASSLYTTSPEQYF
DNA: TGTGCCAGCAGTTTATATACCACATCCCCCGAGCAGTACTTC

V: TRBV3-1/TRBV3-2
J: TRBJ1-2
size: NA
D: NA
CDR3: CASSPTWVGSYGYTF
DNA: TGTGCCAGCAGCCCTACCTGGGTAGGGAGCTATGGCTACACCTTC

V: TRBV19
J: TRBJ1-1
size: NA
D: TRBD1
CDR3: CASSRDREAFF
DNA: TGTGCCAGTAGTAGGGACAGGGAAGCTTTCTTT

V: TRBV2
J: TRBJ2-1
size: NA
D: NA
CDR3: CASSSRDLEGNEQFF
DNA: TGTGCCAGCAGCTCAAGGGACTTAGAGGGAAATGAGCAGTTCTTC

V: TRBV20-1
J: TRBJ1-2
size: NA
D: NA
CDR3: CSVGGYTF
DNA: TGCAGTGTCGGGGGCTACACCTTC

V: TRBV5-4
J: TRBJ2-2
size: NA
D: NA
CDR3: CASSLGTPAQGELFF
DNA: TGTGCCAGCAGCTTGGGGACTCCCGCGCAAGGGGAGCTGTTTTTT

V: TRBV28
J: TRBJ2-7
size: NA
D: TRBD2
CDR3: CASTRGLAGVTTYEQYF
DNA: TGTGCCAGCACCCGCGGACTAGCGGGAGTGACAACCTACGAGCAGTACTTC

V: TRBV29-1
J: TRBJ2-3
size: NA
D: TRBD2
CDR3: CSVEDPGLAGLSDTQYF
DNA: TGCAGCGTTGAAGATCCCGGACTAGCGGGACTGTCGGATACGCAGTATTTT

V: TRBV4-1
J: TRBJ2-2
size: NA
D: NA
CDR3: CASSQDLAPGELFF
DNA: TGCGCCAGCAGCCAAGATCTAGCGCCCGGGGAGCTGTTTTTT

V: TRBV7-6
J: TRBJ2-5
size: NA
D: NA
CDR3: CASSLGYNKETQYF
DNA: TGTGCCAGCAGCTTAGGGTACAACAAAGAGACCCAGTACTTC

V: TRBV4-2
J: TRBJ1-5
size: NA
D: TRBD1
CDR3: CASSQETGGGLQPQHF
DNA: TGTGCCAGCAGCCAAGAGACAGGGGGCGGTTTACAGCCCCAGCATTTT

V: TRBV5-1
J: TRBJ1-2
size: NA
D: NA
CDR3: CASSLDRITNYGYTF
DNA: TGCGCCAGCAGCTTGGACAGGATTACTAACTATGGCTACACCTTC

V: TRBV2
J: TRBJ2-1
size: NA
D: NA
CDR3: CASSLDSNEQFF
DNA: TGTGCCAGCAGCCTGGACAGCAATGAGCAGTTCTTC

V: TRBV7-6
J: TRBJ2-3
size: NA
D: TRBD2
CDR3: CASSPIPAGGQTDTQYF
DNA: TGTGCCAGCAGCCCCATCCCGGCGGGGGGGCAGACAGATACGCAGTATTTT

V: TRBV2
J: TRBJ2-7
size: NA
D: NA
CDR3: CASSTRGGGGEQYF
DNA: TGTGCCAGCAGCACCCGGGGCGGCGGAGGGGAGCAGTACTTC

V: TRBV6-2/TRBV6-3
J: TRBJ1-2
size: few
D: TRBD1
CDR3: CASSYRTGPNYGYTF
DNA: TGTGCCAGCAGTTACCGGACAGGGCCGAACTATGGCTACACCTTC

V: TRBV11-2
J: TRBJ2-1
size: NA
D: TRBD2
CDR3: CASSPRLAGIYNEQFF
DNA: TGTGCCAGCAGCCCCAGACTAGCGGGCATATACAATGAGCAGTTCTTC

V: TRBV15
J: TRBJ2-7
size: NA
D: NA
CDR3: CATSRDRGTSDEQYF
DNA: TGTGCCACCAGCAGAGATAGGGGGACCTCCGACGAGCAGTACTTC

V: TRBV5-6
J: TRBJ1-5
size: NA
D: NA
CDR3: CASSSRIGRDQPQHF
DNA: TGTGCCAGCAGCTCCAGGATCGGGCGGGATCAGCCCCAGCATTTT

V: TRBV7-2
J: TRBJ1-1
size: NA
D: NA
CDR3: CASSLARVSGGANTEAFF
DNA: TGTGCCAGCAGCTTAGCCAGGGTTTCTGGGGGGGCGAACACTGAAGCTTTCTTT

V: TRBV7-2
J: TRBJ1-1
size: NA
D: NA
CDR3: CASSFFSGSKNTEAFF
DNA: TGTGCCAGCAGCTTTTTTTCAGGGTCAAAAAACACTGAAGCTTTCTTT